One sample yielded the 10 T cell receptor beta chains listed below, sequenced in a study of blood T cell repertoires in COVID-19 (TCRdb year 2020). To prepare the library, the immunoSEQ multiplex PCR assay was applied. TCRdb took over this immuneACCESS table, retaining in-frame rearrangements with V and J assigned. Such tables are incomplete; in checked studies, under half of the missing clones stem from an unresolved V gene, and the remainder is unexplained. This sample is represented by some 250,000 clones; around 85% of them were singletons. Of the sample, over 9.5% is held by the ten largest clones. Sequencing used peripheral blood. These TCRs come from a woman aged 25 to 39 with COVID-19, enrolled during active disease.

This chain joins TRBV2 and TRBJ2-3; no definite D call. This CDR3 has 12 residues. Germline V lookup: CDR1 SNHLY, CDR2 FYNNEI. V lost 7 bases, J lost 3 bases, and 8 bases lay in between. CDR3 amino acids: CASNSRTDTQYF. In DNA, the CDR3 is TGTGCCAGCAACAGCCGAACAGATACGCAGTATTTT.

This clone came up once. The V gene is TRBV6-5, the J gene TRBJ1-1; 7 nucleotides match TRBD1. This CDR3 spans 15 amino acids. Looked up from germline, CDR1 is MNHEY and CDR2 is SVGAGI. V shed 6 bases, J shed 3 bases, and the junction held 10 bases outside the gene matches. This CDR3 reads CASSHKTGWDTEAFF. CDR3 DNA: TGTGCCAGCAGCCACAAGACAGGGTGGGACACTGAAGCTTTCTTT.

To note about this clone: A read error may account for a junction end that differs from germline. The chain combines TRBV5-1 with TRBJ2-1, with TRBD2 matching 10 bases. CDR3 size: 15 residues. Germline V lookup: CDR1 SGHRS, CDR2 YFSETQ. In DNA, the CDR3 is TGCGCCAGCAGCACGGGACTAGCGTCCTTCAATGAGCAGTTCTTC. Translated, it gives CASSTGLASFNEQFF.

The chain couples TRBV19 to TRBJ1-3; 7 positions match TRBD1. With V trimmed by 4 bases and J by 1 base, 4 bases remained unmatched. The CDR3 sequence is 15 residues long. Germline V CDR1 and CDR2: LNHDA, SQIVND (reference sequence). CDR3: CASSTPGQSGNTIYF. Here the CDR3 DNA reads TGTGCCAGTAGTACCCCGGGACAGTCTGGAAACACCATATATTTT. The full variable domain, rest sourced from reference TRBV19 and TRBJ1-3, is DGGITQSPKYLFRKEGQNVTLSCEQNLNHDAMYWYRQDPGQGLRLIYYSQIVNDFQKGDIAEGYSVSREKKESFPLTVTSAQKNPTAFYLCASSTPGQSGNTIYFGEGSWLTVV.

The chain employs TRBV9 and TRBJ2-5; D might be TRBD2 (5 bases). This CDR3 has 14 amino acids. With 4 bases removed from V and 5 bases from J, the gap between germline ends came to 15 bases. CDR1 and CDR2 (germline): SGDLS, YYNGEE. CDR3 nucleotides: TGTGCCAGCAGCCCCGAAGGCAGAGGGGAGACCCAGTACTTC. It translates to CASSPEGRGETQYF.

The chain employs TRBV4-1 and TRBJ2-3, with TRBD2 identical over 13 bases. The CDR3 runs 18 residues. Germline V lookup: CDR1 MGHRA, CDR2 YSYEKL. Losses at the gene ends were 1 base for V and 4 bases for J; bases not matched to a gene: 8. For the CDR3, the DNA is TGCGCCAGCAGCCAAGGACTCGGACTAGCGGGGGAATCAGATACGCAGTATTTT. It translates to CASSQGLGLAGESDTQYF.

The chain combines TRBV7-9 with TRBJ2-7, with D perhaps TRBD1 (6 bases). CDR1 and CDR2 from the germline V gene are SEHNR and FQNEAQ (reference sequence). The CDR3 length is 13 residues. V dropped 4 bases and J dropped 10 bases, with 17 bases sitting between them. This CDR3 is CASSSPGTNPQYF. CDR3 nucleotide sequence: TGTGCCAGCAGCTCGCCGGGGACAAACCCCCAGTACTTC.

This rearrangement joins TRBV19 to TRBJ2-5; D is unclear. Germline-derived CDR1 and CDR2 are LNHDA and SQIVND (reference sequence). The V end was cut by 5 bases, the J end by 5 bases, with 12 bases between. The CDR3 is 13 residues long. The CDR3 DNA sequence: TGTGCCAGTAGTCTGGTCAGCGCCGAGACCCAGTACTTC. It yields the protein CASSLVSAETQYF.

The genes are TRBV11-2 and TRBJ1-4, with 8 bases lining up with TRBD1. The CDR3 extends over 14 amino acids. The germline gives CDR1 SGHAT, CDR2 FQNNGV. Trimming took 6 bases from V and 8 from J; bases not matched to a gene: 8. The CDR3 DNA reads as TGTGCCAGCAGAACGGACAGGGACTTGGAAAAACTGTTTTTT. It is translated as CASRTDRDLEKLFF.

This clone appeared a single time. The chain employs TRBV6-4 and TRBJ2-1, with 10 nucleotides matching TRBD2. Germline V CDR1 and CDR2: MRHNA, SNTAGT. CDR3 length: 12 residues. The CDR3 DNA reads TGTTCTTCTTTTAGCGGGGGGTGTGAGCAGTTCTTC. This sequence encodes CSSFSGGCEQFF.